The 22 T cell receptor beta chains in this list originate from one sample, sequenced in a study of blood T cell repertoires in COVID-19. TCRdb keeps only in-frame clones here, not all; method: immunoSEQ multiplex PCR. Altogether about 170,000 clones are present, roughly four fifths being singletons, with the ten largest covering more than 7.5%. Sequencing input: peripheral blood. These receptors came from a man aged 40-49 years who had recovered from COVID-19.

This chain uses TRBV5-5 with TRBJ1-3, with TRBD1 as a possible D gene (6 bases). Per the germline V gene, CDR1 is SGHKS and CDR2 is YYEKEE (reference sequence). CDR3 length: 15 amino acids. V was trimmed by 4 bases and J by 0 bases, leaving 11 bases between them. The CDR3, as DNA: TGTGCCAGCAGCCTAGGACAGTACTCTGGAAACACCATATATTTT. It codes for CASSLGQYSGNTIYF. The full variable domain, its missing parts supplied by reference TRBV5-5 and TRBJ1-3, is DAGVTQSPTHLIKTRGQQVTLRCSPISGHKSVSWYQQVLGQGPQFIFQYYEKEERGRGNFPDRFSARQFPNYSSELNVNALLLGDSALYLCASSLGQYSGNTIYFGEGSWLTVV.

The gene calls are TRBV14 and TRBJ2-7; the D gene is possibly TRBD2 (6 bases). From germline, CDR1 is SGHDN and CDR2 FVKESK. The length of the CDR3 is 13 residues. V was shortened by 5 bases and J by 7 bases, with 15 bases between the two germline ends. CDR3 protein: CASSSGDRREQYF. In nucleotides, the CDR3 is TGTGCCAGCAGCTCGGGGGATCGGAGAGAGCAGTACTTC.

As regards this clone: The sample contains more than one DNA sequence encoding this CDR3. The chain joins TRBV9 to TRBJ2-3; 7 bases map to TRBD1. J was trimmed by 1 base and V by 4 bases; bases with no gene match: 3. The CDR3 loop spans 14 amino acids. Per the germline V gene, CDR1 is SGDLS and CDR2 is YYNGEE. The CDR3 reads CASSLTGGTDTQYF. For the CDR3, the DNA is TGTGCCAGCAGCCTTACAGGGGGCACAGATACGCAGTATTTT.

The chain links TRBV18 to TRBJ2-2; 7 bases line up with TRBD2. This CDR3 contains 16 residues. The germline CDR1 and CDR2 sequences are KGHSH and LQKENI. J was trimmed by 0 bases and V by 2 bases; bases with no gene match: 3. The CDR3 region is CASSPVGGANTGELFF. The CDR3 nucleotides are TGTGCCAGCTCACCAGTGGGAGGGGCGAACACCGGGGAGCTGTTTTTT.

The V and J genes are TRBV5-1 and TRBJ2-7; 8 bases fit TRBD1. The ends lost 4 bases at V and 6 bases at J; junction bases unmatched: 3. The CDR3 is made up of 12 amino acids. Germline lookup yields CDR1 SGHRS and CDR2 YFSETQ. CDR3 nucleotide sequence: TGCGCCAGCAGCAAGGACAGGGCCGAGCAGTACTTC. This translates into CASSKDRAEQYF.

The chain recombines TRBV6-4 with TRBJ2-1, with 10 nucleotides matching TRBD2. The CDR3 consists of 15 residues. Trimming at V came to 5 bases and at J to 1 base, leaving 2 bases not matched to a gene. Germline lookup yields CDR1 MRHNA and CDR2 SNTAGT. This CDR3 is CASSPTSGSYNEQFF. CDR3 DNA: TGTGCCAGCAGTCCGACTAGCGGGTCCTACAATGAGCAGTTCTTC.

This clone was seen once. V gene TRBV2 combines with J gene TRBJ2-5; D gene uncertain. Germline CDR1 is SNHLY and CDR2 is FYNNEI. This CDR3 is built from 15 residues. The ends were cut back, 0 bases at V and 2 bases at J, with 10 bases in the middle. CDR3 DNA sequence: TGTGCCAGCAGTGAAGCGCGCGGAGTACAAGAGACCCAGTACTTC. This translates into CASSEARGVQETQYF.

This clone was seen a single time. The V call is TRBV7-9, the J call TRBJ2-1; D remains unclear. The CDR3 loop spans 12 amino acids. The V end was cut by 6 bases, the J end by 7 bases, with 10 bases between. Germline lookup yields CDR1 SEHNR and CDR2 FQNEAQ (reference sequence). The CDR3 DNA reads as TGTGCCAGCAGTATGATGAGTAATGAGCAGTTCTTC. Translating gives CASSMMSNEQFF.

The chain joins TRBV5-4 to TRBJ2-3, with 8 bases that match TRBD2. CDR1 is SGHNT, CDR2 YYREEE, per germline (reference sequence). The CDR3 sequence is 14 residues long. Trimming at V came to 3 bases and at J to 2 bases, leaving 2 bases not matched to a gene. CDR3 amino acids: CASSYSGTTDTQYF. CDR3 sequence (DNA): TGTGCCAGCAGCTATAGCGGGACCACAGATACGCAGTATTTT.

V and J are TRBV6-5 and TRBJ1-2, with 8 bases that match TRBD1. After removal of 4 bases from V and 8 bases from J, the junction contained 15 bases not matched to a gene. The CDR3 is 16 amino acids. Germline CDR1 and CDR2: MNHEY and SVGAGI. The CDR3 reads CASSFTGTGRARGYTF. The CDR3 DNA reads as TGTGCCAGCAGTTTTACCGGGACAGGTCGGGCGAGGGGCTACACCTTC.

The rearrangement joins TRBV6-5 to TRBJ2-7, with 7 nucleotides matching TRBD2. Unmatched junction bases numbered 8, after V lost 7 bases and J lost 2 bases. This CDR3 is 14 amino acids long. Per germline, CDR1 MNHEY and CDR2 SVGAGI. The CDR3 loop reads CASTGREVPYEQYF. The CDR3, as DNA: TGTGCCAGCACTGGACGGGAGGTTCCCTACGAGCAGTACTTC.

The V gene is TRBV10-3, the J gene TRBJ1-2; no reliable D call. Trimming shortened V by 7 bases and J by 1 base, and 7 bases separated the two germline ends. CDR1 and CDR2 from the germline V gene are ENHRY and SYGVKD. CDR3 size: 12 residues. The CDR3 spells CAIMEGNYGYTF. Written as DNA, the CDR3 is TGTGCCATCATGGAGGGTAACTATGGCTACACCTTC.

The chain combines TRBV4-1 with TRBJ1-6, with unresolved D. V shed 1 base and J shed 0 bases, with 10 bases lying between them. Germline-derived CDR1 and CDR2 are MGHRA and YSYEKL. The CDR3 totals 17 residues. The CDR3 DNA is TGCGCCAGCAGCCAAGCCCAACAGTCCTCCTATAATTCACCCCTCCACTTT. Its translation is CASSQAQQSSYNSPLHF.

This chain links TRBV6-6 with TRBJ2-4; D is uncertain. V was clipped by 5 bases and J by 1 base, with 6 bases between them. Germline CDR1 reads MNHNY; CDR2 reads SVGAGI (reference sequence). The CDR3 is made up of 13 amino acids. The DNA of the CDR3 is TGTGCCAGCAGTCGTGAGGCCAAAAACATTCAGTACTTC. Encoded protein: CASSREAKNIQYF.

The rearrangement uses TRBV2 and TRBJ2-7; weak D call: TRBD2 (7 bases). The V end lost 3 bases, the J end lost 4 bases, and 16 bases lay between the germline ends. CDR1 is SNHLY and CDR2 is FYNNEI in the germline V gene. The CDR3 is made up of 15 amino acids. This chain's CDR3 is CASSERSGGAYEQYF. The CDR3 DNA follows: TGTGCCAGCAGTGAGCGTTCGGGGGGCGCGTACGAGCAGTACTTC.

This clone showed up just once. The V call is TRBV10-3, the J call TRBJ2-3; 9 nucleotides agree with TRBD1. Germline V gene sequence: CDR1 ENHRY, CDR2 SYGVKD. The CDR3 is 13 residues long. J gave up 3 bases and V 8 bases, and 3 bases lay outside the gene matches. CDR3 residues: CAIQDRGTDTQYF. The CDR3 DNA reads as TGTGCCATCCAGGACAGGGGTACAGATACGCAGTATTTT.

This chain connects TRBV5-1 to TRBJ2-5, with 15 nucleotides matching TRBD2. The V gene end was trimmed by 4 bases and the J gene end by 5 bases; junction bases not matched to a gene: 6. Germline V lookup: CDR1 SGHRS, CDR2 YFSETQ. The CDR3 length is 16 residues. The CDR3 DNA sequence: TGCGCCAGCAGCCCTCTCGGACTAGCGGGAGGGGAGACCCAGTACTTC. Encoded protein: CASSPLGLAGGETQYF.

CDR3 amino acids: CASSSRTGPGEKLFF. The CDR3 nucleotides read TGTGCCAGCAGCTCTCGGACAGGGCCGGGTGAAAAACTGTTTTTT. This sequence joins TRBV11-2 and TRBJ1-4, with 8 nucleotides matching TRBD1. CDR3 length: 15 residues. V trimming: 4 bases; J trimming: 7 bases; junction bases outside the gene matches: 8. Looked up from germline, CDR1 is SGHAT and CDR2 is FQNNGV.

A single count supports this clone. The genes are TRBV4-3 and TRBJ2-3; D possibly corresponds to TRBD2 (6 bases). The length of the CDR3 is 17 residues. Germline CDR1 is LGHNA and CDR2 is YSLEER. The ends were cut back, 4 bases at V and 2 bases at J, with 19 bases in the middle. CDR3 coding DNA: TGCGCCAGCAGCCGGGTCCCCGGGACTGTCAACACAGATACGCAGTATTTT. Protein sequence: CASSRVPGTVNTDTQYF.

V is TRBV7-9 and J is TRBJ2-7; D gene ambiguous. Germline loops: CDR1 SEHNR, CDR2 FQNEAQ (reference sequence). Trimming cost V 3 bases and J 6 bases, with 6 bases left between them. CDR3 length: 11 residues. Written as DNA, the CDR3 is TGTGCCAGCAGCTTGTGGGCCGAGCAGTACTTC. It codes for CASSLWAEQYF.

The V and J genes are TRBV6-5 and TRBJ1-5, with 7 bases fitting TRBD1. Germline V gene lookup returns CDR1 MNHEY and CDR2 SVGAGI. This CDR3 region has 14 residues. V was clipped by 9 bases and J by 6 bases; unmatched bases: 11. In nucleotides, the CDR3 is TGTGCCAGTTACGACAGGGAAGGTCGTCAGCCCCAGCATTTT. Protein product: CASYDREGRQPQHF.

The chain employs TRBV28 and TRBJ1-1; D is undetermined. V shed 6 bases and J shed 0 bases, with 14 bases lying between them. The CDR3 has 15 residues. Germline CDR1 and CDR2: MDHEN and SYDVKM. The CDR3 here is CASSHPRQLNTEAFF. CDR3 nucleotides: TGTGCCAGCAGCCACCCTCGACAACTGAACACTGAAGCTTTCTTT.